This entry concerns a single TCR beta chain. Generated by immunoSEQ multiplex PCR, the TCRdb table keeps only in-frame clones and is missing some. The table lists 720,000 or so clones, over 75% of them singletons. The data were obtained in a study of shared T cell receptors in the human thymus. This sample also belongs to another study, concerning human thymus T cells. That source reports: Thymus tissue for the work was resected from patients undergoing corrective heart surgery. V and J gene usage appeared biased in thymic and blood repertoires. Thymic TCR repertoires of unrelated people reportedly overlapped highly.

The sequence was obtained from a girl in the first two years of life with a congenital heart defect. The sample was thymocytes.

In DNA form, the CDR3 reads TGCGCCAGCAGCTTGGGTGAGGGTTTGCCAAACACCATATATTTT. Translated: CASSLGEGLPNTIYF. J is TRBJ1-3 and V is TRBV5-1; no reliable D call. The germline V gene has CDR1 SGHRS and CDR2 YFSETQ. The CDR3 is made up of 15 amino acids. Trimming shortened V by 0 bases and J by 6 bases, and 13 bases separated the two germline ends.